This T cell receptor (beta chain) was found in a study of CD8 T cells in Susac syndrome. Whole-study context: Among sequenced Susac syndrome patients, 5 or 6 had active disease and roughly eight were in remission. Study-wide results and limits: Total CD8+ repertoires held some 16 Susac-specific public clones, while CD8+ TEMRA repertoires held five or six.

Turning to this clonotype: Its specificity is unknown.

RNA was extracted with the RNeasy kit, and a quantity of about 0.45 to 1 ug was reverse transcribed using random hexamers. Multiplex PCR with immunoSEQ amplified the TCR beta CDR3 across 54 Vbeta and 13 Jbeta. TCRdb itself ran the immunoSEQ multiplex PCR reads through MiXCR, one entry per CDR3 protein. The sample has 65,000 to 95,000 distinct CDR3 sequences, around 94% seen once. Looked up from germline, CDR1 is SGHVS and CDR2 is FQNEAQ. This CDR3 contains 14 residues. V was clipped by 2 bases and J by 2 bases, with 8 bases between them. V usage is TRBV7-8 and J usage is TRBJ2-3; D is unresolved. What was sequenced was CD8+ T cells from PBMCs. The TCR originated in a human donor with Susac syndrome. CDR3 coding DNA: TGTGCCAGCAGCTTAAGGCAGTACACAGATACGCAGTATTTT. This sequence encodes CASSLRQYTDTQYF.